Shown below are 9 T cell receptor beta chains from a single sample sequenced in a study of neoadjuvant anti-PD-1 for oral cavity cancer. Sequencing was performed with immunoSEQ multiplex PCR; in TCRdb, only in-frame clones are kept and a portion is missing. Among about 37,000 clones listed, about 36% were seen once. The time point was: after neoadjuvant nivolumab, at surgical resection. The sample in question was tumor tissue, obtained after nivolumab (anti-PD-1) treatment. The receptors here all came from a person aged 40-85 years with oral cavity squamous cell carcinoma.

This clone was observed a few times. The junction departs from germline at one end; a sequencing error may be responsible. The rearrangement links TRBV6-6 to TRBJ1-3; 7 bases align to TRBD1. The CDR3 consists of 13 residues. CDR1 MNHNY and CDR2 SVGAGI come from the germline V gene (reference sequence). The CDR3 nucleotides read TGTGCCAGCAGCCCGGGACAGCACCACACGATATATTTT. Protein: CASSPGQHHTIYF.

A few counts support this clone. The rearrangement joins TRBV5-8 to TRBJ2-5; D is unclear. There are 13 residues in the CDR3. From germline, CDR1 is SGHTS and CDR2 YDEGEE. The V and J ends lost 3 bases and 0 bases respectively, with 6 bases between them. In nucleotides, the CDR3 is TGTGCCAGCAGCTCCCGTCACCAAGAGACCCAGTACTTC. Translating gives CASSSRHQETQYF.

The rearrangement uses TRBV30 and TRBJ1-2; 7 bases are a match to TRBD1. The CDR3 loop spans 14 amino acids. Trimming at V came to 0 bases and at J to 7 bases, leaving 8 bases not matched to a gene. Germline lookup yields CDR1 GTSNPN and CDR2 SVGIG (reference sequence). CDR3 sequence reads: CAWSVSRTGGGYTF. CDR3 sequence (DNA): TGTGCCTGGAGTGTATCCCGGACAGGTGGTGGCTACACCTTC.

This clone was picked up many times. V is TRBV29-1 and J is TRBJ2-3; a possible D gene is TRBD1 (6 bases). CDR3 length: 14 amino acids. Trimming shortened V by 1 base and J by 2 bases, and 10 bases separated the two germline ends. Germline V gene data show CDR1 as SQVTM and CDR2 as ANQGSEA. CDR3: CSVEVGANTDTQYF. The CDR3 DNA sequence: TGCAGCGTTGAAGTGGGGGCAAACACAGATACGCAGTATTTT.

This chain links TRBV28 with TRBJ1-5, with D tentatively TRBD1 (5 bases). This CDR3 is built from 16 residues. Deletions cut 9 bases from V and 0 bases from J, with 18 bases between. Germline V gene sequence: CDR1 MDHEN, CDR2 SYDVKM. CDR3 loop: CASGGGMGYSNQPQHF. CDR3 nucleotide sequence: TGTGCCAGTGGGGGTGGGATGGGGTATAGCAATCAGCCCCAGCATTTT.

V is TRBV5-4 and J is TRBJ2-3; 9 nucleotides match TRBD1. The CDR3 length is 15 residues. CDR1 and CDR2 from the germline V gene are SGHNT and YYREEE (reference sequence). Germline trimming cut 4 bases from V and 5 bases from J; bases unmatched to any gene: 8. CDR3 sequence (DNA): TGTGCCAGCAGCGCCGGGACAGGGTTTGTAGATACGCAGTATTTT. Translating gives CASSAGTGFVDTQYF.

This chain joins TRBV7-9 and TRBJ2-7, with D perhaps TRBD1 (6 bases). CDR3 length: 17 residues. Trimming shortened V by 4 bases and J by 4 bases, and 23 bases separated the two germline ends. From germline, CDR1 is SEHNR and CDR2 FQNEAQ (reference sequence). The CDR3 coding sequence is TGTGCCAGCAGCTCCGTGGGTCTGGGACAAAATTGGTACGAGCAGTACTTC. Its protein product is CASSSVGLGQNWYEQYF.

This clone was counted between two and nine times. The V and J genes are TRBV9 and TRBJ1-1; D is possibly TRBD1 (6 bases). From germline, CDR1 is SGDLS and CDR2 YYNGEE. The CDR3 has 13 residues. Trimming removed 4 bases from V and 6 bases from J, with 13 bases in between. The CDR3 is CASSIGGRAEAFF. The CDR3 nucleotides are TGTGCCAGCAGCATCGGGGGGCGCGCTGAAGCTTTCTTT.

This clone occurred many times. The rearrangement links TRBV4-1 to TRBJ2-7; 10 positions match TRBD1. The CDR3 totals 15 residues. With 2 bases clipped from V and 6 bases from J, the junction kept 7 bases outside the gene matches. Germline lookup yields CDR1 MGHRA and CDR2 YSYEKL. DNA for the CDR3: TGCGCCAGCAGCCAATCCGGGACAGGGGTAGCCGAGCAGTACTTC. Translated, it gives CASSQSGTGVAEQYF.